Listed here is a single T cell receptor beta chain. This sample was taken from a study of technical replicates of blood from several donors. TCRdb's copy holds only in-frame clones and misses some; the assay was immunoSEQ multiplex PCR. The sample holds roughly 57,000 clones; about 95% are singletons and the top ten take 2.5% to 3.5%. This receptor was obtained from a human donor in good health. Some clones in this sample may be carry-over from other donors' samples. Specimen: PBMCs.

In nucleotides, the CDR3 is TGTGCCAGCGTCGTTGCGAGCGCTGGGACTGAAGCTTTCTTT. It yields the protein CASVVASAGTEAFF. V and J are TRBV2 and TRBJ1-1; D unclear. The CDR3 is 14 residues long. Trimming cost V 8 bases and J 5 bases, with 18 bases left between them. Per the germline V gene, CDR1 is SNHLY and CDR2 is FYNNEI.